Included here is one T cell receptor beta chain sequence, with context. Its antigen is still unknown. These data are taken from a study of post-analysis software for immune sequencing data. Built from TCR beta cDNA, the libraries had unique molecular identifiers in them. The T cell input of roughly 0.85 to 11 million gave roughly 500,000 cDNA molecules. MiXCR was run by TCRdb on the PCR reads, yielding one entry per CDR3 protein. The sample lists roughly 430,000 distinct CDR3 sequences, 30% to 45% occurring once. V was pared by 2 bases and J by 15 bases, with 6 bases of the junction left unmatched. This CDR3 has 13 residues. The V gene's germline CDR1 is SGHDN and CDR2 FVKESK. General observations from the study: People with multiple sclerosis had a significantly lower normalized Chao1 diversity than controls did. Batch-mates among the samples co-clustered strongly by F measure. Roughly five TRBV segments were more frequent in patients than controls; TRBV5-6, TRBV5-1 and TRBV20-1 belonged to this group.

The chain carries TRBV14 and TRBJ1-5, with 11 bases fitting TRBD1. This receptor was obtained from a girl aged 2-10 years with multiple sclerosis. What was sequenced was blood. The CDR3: CASSQRRDRGLHF. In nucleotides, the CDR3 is TGTGCCAGCAGCCAAAGGAGGGACAGGGGGTTGCATTTT.